The T cell receptor (beta chain) described here comes from a study of blood T cell repertoires in COVID-19. For the study at large: PBMCs, B-cell-depleted T cells, or T cells were the source of the cDNA or gDNA that made up the material.

The data were produced by immunoSEQ multiplex PCR, yet TCRdb's version contains in-frame clones alone and is incomplete. The repertoire has 200,000 to 250,000 clones, roughly 90% of them found once; the top ten carry 18%. Germline CDR1 MNHNS, CDR2 SASEGT. Trimming shortened V by 3 bases and J by 7 bases, and 7 bases separated the two germline ends. This CDR3 region has 11 residues. Input material: peripheral blood. The chain carries TRBV6-1 and TRBJ2-7, with no clear D. The sequence was collected from a man aged 50 or older with COVID-19, enrolled during active disease. CDR3 loop: CASSDSIEQYF. The CDR3 nucleotides are TGTGCCAGCAGTGACAGTATTGAGCAGTACTTC.